A single sample gave rise to the 17 T cell receptor beta chains below, sequenced in a study of blood T cell repertoires in COVID-19. The repertoire was sequenced with immunoSEQ multiplex PCR; TCRdb's copy has only in-frame clones and lacks some. The table has 200,000 to 250,000 clones, roughly 90% seen once; the top ten hold 2.7%. The sequenced material came from peripheral blood. The source is a woman in her sixties with acute or convalescent COVID-19.

The rearrangement joins TRBV6-4 to TRBJ2-2, with 7 bases that match TRBD1. J was trimmed by 3 bases and V by 6 bases; bases with no gene match: 4. CDR3 length equals 14 residues. Germline-derived CDR1 and CDR2 are MRHNA and SNTAGT. The CDR3 reads CASSVDRDTGELFF. The CDR3 nucleotides read TGTGCCAGCAGCGTAGACAGGGACACCGGGGAGCTGTTTTTT.

This chain joins TRBV7-9 and TRBJ2-5; 8 bases line up with TRBD2. Looked up from germline, CDR1 is SEHNR and CDR2 is FQNEAQ (reference sequence). This CDR3 region has 16 residues. With V trimmed by 5 bases and J by 7 bases, 15 bases remained unmatched. CDR3 nucleotide sequence: TGTGCCAGCAGCCCTGGTCCAGCGGGGGCTATGTGGACCCAGTACTTC. Amino acids: CASSPGPAGAMWTQYF.

The chain carries TRBV30 and TRBJ2-1; 8 bases line up with TRBD1. Trimming cost V 4 bases and J 3 bases; bases outside gene matches: 5. Germline V gene sequence: CDR1 GTSNPN, CDR2 SVGIG (reference sequence). There are 14 residues in the CDR3. The CDR3 is CAWTDRGIYNEQFF. The CDR3 nucleotides are TGTGCCTGGACAGACAGGGGAATCTACAATGAGCAGTTCTTC.

The rearrangement links TRBV28 to TRBJ2-2; D is uncertain. Per the germline V gene, CDR1 is MDHEN and CDR2 is SYDVKM. This CDR3 comprises 15 residues. Trimming stripped 0 bases from V and 0 bases from J, with 5 bases between. Here the CDR3 reads CASSLWQANTGELFF. CDR3 nucleotide sequence: TGTGCCAGCAGTTTATGGCAGGCGAACACCGGGGAGCTGTTTTTT.

Written as DNA, the CDR3 is TGTGCCAGCAGTGAATGGAGCTCGATCTCTGGCTACACCTTC. This translates into CASSEWSSISGYTF. The chain joins TRBV2 to TRBJ1-2; D gene uncertain. The CDR3 runs to 14 residues. Germline loops: CDR1 SNHLY, CDR2 FYNNEI. V lost 2 bases to trimming and J lost 7 bases, with 14 bases between them.

The V gene is TRBV5-1, the J gene TRBJ1-1; TRBD1 aligns across 8 bases. Looked up from germline, CDR1 is SGHRS and CDR2 is YFSETQ. The V gene end was trimmed by 0 bases and the J gene end by 5 bases; junction bases not matched to a gene: 9. This CDR3 has 16 residues. Written as DNA, the CDR3 is TGCGCCAGCAGCTTGGCCCCTACAGGGGGGGGGACTGAAGCTTTCTTT. It specifies CASSLAPTGGGTEAFF.

The V gene is TRBV28, the J gene TRBJ2-3, with unresolved D. Germline V gene data show CDR1 as MDHEN and CDR2 as SYDVKM. The CDR3 totals 15 residues. With 6 bases removed from V and 2 bases from J, the gap between germline ends came to 15 bases. CDR3 DNA sequence: TGTGCCAGCAGACCCCCCCGGGTTATCACAGATACGCAGTATTTT. It encodes CASRPPRVITDTQYF.

This chain links TRBV3-1 (or the pseudogene TRBV3-2) with TRBJ2-2, with 7 bases that match TRBD2. V lost 0 bases and J lost 6; bases outside the gene matches: 4. The CDR3 loop spans 15 amino acids. Germline loops: CDR1 LGHDT, CDR2 YNNKEL (reference sequence). The CDR3 loop reads CASSQDRLAAGELFF. CDR3 bases: TGTGCCAGCAGCCAAGACCGACTAGCCGCCGGGGAGCTGTTTTTT.

This rearrangement joins TRBV21-1 to TRBJ2-7; the D segment call TRBD1 is taken from the table without a DNA check. TRBV21-1 is given as a pseudogene. The CDR3 has 16 amino acids. Here the CDR3 reads CASSKDQDRGISEQYF. CDR3 sequence (DNA): TGTGCCAGCAGCAAAGACCAGGACAGGGGGATCTCCGAGCAGTACTTC.

The chain carries TRBV19 and TRBJ2-7; TRBD2 agrees at 10 bases. Germline V lookup: CDR1 LNHDA, CDR2 SQIVND (reference sequence). J gave up 6 bases and V 3 bases, and 5 bases lay outside the gene matches. The CDR3 is 14 residues long. CDR3 coding DNA: TGTGCCAGTAGTATCCCAGCGGGAGGGCGCGAGCAGTACTTC. Its protein product is CASSIPAGGREQYF.

The gene calls are TRBV6-6 and TRBJ1-1, with D maybe TRBD1 (5 bases). The CDR3 is 15 amino acids. Per germline, CDR1 MNHNY and CDR2 SVGAGI (reference sequence). Trimming cost V 6 bases and J 2 bases, with 16 bases left between them. CDR3 amino acids: CASRARDRSNTEAFF. As DNA, the CDR3 is TGTGCCAGCAGAGCCAGAGACAGATCTAACACTGAAGCTTTCTTT.

The rearrangement joins TRBV7-2 to TRBJ2-5; 8 bases are shared with TRBD2. V trimming: 5 bases; J trimming: 5 bases; junction bases outside the gene matches: 10. Germline V gene lookup returns CDR1 SGHTA and CDR2 FQGNSA. The CDR3 is 15 amino acids. CDR3 in amino acids: CASSRQRESRETQYF. CDR3 bases: TGTGCCAGCAGCCGTCAGCGGGAGTCGAGGGAGACCCAGTACTTC. Based on the CDR3 plus reference TRBV7-2 and TRBJ2-5, the full variable domain is GAGVSQSPSNKVTEKGKDVELRCDPISGHTALYWYRQSLGQGLEFLIYFQGNSAPDKSGLPSDRFSAERTGGSVSTLTIQRTQQEDSAVYLCASSRQRESRETQYFGPGTRLLVL.

The V and J genes are TRBV6-5 and TRBJ1-1, with 10 bases that match TRBD1. This CDR3 is built from 14 residues. Germline lookup yields CDR1 MNHEY and CDR2 SVGAGI. The junction had 6 bases not matched to a gene; V was cut back by 6 bases and J by 5 bases. The CDR3 protein is CASRRPDRGTEAFF. CDR3 sequence (DNA): TGTGCCAGCAGACGCCCGGACAGGGGGACTGAAGCTTTCTTT.

The rearrangement joins TRBV6-5 to TRBJ2-6; D ambiguous. V was cut by 4 bases and J by 0 bases, with 10 bases left in between. Germline CDR1 reads MNHEY; CDR2 reads SVGAGI. The CDR3 covers 16 residues. CDR3 sequence reads: CASSSLIPSGANVLTF. For the CDR3, the DNA is TGTGCCAGCAGTTCACTCATACCCTCTGGGGCCAACGTCCTGACTTTC.

The chain links TRBV18 to TRBJ2-1; D is possibly TRBD2 (5 bases). V was clipped by 3 bases and J by 0 bases, with 15 bases between them. Germline assignment: CDR1 KGHSH and CDR2 LQKENI. This CDR3 region has 17 residues. CDR3 sequence: CASSPRLSEVSYNEQFF. The CDR3, as DNA: TGTGCCAGCTCACCGCGACTTTCGGAGGTCTCCTACAATGAGCAGTTCTTC.

V usage is TRBV24-1 and J usage is TRBJ2-7, with 7 bases aligning to TRBD2. The germline gives CDR1 KGHDR, CDR2 SFDVKD. V shed 4 bases and J 3 bases; nucleotides not matched to a gene: 17. This CDR3 region has 18 residues. The CDR3 nucleotides read TGTGCCACCAGTGAGTTTAGCGGGCAAGGCCTGAGAATCTACGAGCAGTACTTC. It specifies CATSEFSGQGLRIYEQYF.

The table lists this clone with a count of one. This chain links TRBV7-2 with TRBJ2-7; 10 nucleotides align to TRBD1. CDR3 length: 15 amino acids. The germline CDR1 and CDR2 sequences are SGHTA and FQGNSA. V lost 4 bases and J lost 0; bases outside the gene matches: 3. The CDR3 DNA sequence: TGTGCCAGCAGCTCGGGACAGGGGACCTCCTACGAGCAGTACTTC. It yields the protein CASSSGQGTSYEQYF.